What follows are 27 T cell receptor beta chains derived from one specimen sequenced in a study of T-cell memory formation after mild COVID-19. TCRdb reanalysed the 5' RACE reads using MiXCR and keeps one entry per CDR3 protein. The table shows around 200,000 distinct CDR3 sequences, with approximately 10% occurring only once. Sequencing was done on a sample of PBMCs or a T cell subset sorted from them (not recorded which). The source is a man aged 18 to 35 who had mild COVID-19 (a few samples of this study predate the infection). Cell type and time point are not known.

In its sample, this clonotype was seen a few times. This chain joins TRBV28 and TRBJ1-5; 8 nucleotides line up with TRBD1. CDR1 is MDHEN, CDR2 SYDVKM, per germline. The CDR3 is 14 amino acids. The J segment lost 5 bases and the V segment lost 6 bases, leaving 6 bases of the junction unmatched. The chain's CDR3 is CASRHGQGHQPQHF. CDR3 in DNA: TGTGCCAGCAGACACGGACAGGGCCATCAGCCCCAGCATTTT.

The J gene is TRBJ1-2, the V gene TRBV7-6; unclear D gene. V lost 3 bases and J 4 bases, leaving 15 bases between the germline ends. In germline, CDR1 is SGHVS, CDR2 FNYEAQ. This CDR3 has 15 amino acids. CDR3 in DNA: TGTGCCAGCAGCTTGGCCCCGGACCAATCCTATGGCTACACCTTC. Its translation: CASSLAPDQSYGYTF.

This clonotype was seen at least ten times. This chain connects TRBV6-6 to TRBJ2-7; no firm D call. The V gene lost 2 bases and the J gene lost 2 bases, with 10 bases spanning the gap. CDR3 length: 14 amino acids. CDR1 MNHNY and CDR2 SVGAGI come from the germline V gene (reference sequence). The CDR3 DNA follows: TGTGCCAGCAGTTACGGTGGGAACACCTACGAGCAGTACGTC. Translated: CASSYGGNTYEQYV.

The rearrangement links TRBV20-1 to TRBJ1-6; D is uncertain. This CDR3 contains 13 residues. V was trimmed by 2 bases and J by 9 bases, leaving 11 bases between them. Germline assignment: CDR1 DFQATT and CDR2 SNEGSKA (reference sequence). The CDR3 loop is CSARKGVISPLHF. The CDR3 coding sequence is TGCAGTGCTAGAAAGGGTGTTATTTCACCCCTCCACTTT.

This chain uses TRBV7-2 with TRBJ2-1; TRBD2 agrees at 9 bases. Germline loops: CDR1 SGHTA, CDR2 FQGNSA. CDR3 size: 16 residues. V trimming: 1 base; J trimming: 4 bases; junction bases outside the gene matches: 5. CDR3 DNA: TGTGCCAGCAGCTTAGATCTAGCGGGACTTTACAATGAGCAGTTCTTC. The encoded protein is CASSLDLAGLYNEQFF. The whole variable domain, remainder taken from reference TRBV7-2 and TRBJ2-1, is GAGVSQSPSNKVTEKGKDVELRCDPISGHTALYWYRQSLGQGLEFLIYFQGNSAPDKSGLPSDRFSAERTGGSVSTLTIQRTQQEDSAVYLCASSLDLAGLYNEQFFGPGTRLTVL.

This clonotype appeared many times. The rearrangement joins TRBV11-2 to TRBJ2-1; the match to TRBD2 covers 12 bases. Unmatched junction bases numbered 4, after V lost 5 bases and J lost 8 bases. Germline CDR1 is SGHAT and CDR2 is FQNNGV. The CDR3 runs 14 residues. The CDR3: CASSPRTSGDEQFF. The CDR3 DNA is TGTGCCAGCAGCCCGCGGACTAGCGGGGATGAGCAGTTCTTC.

At least ten counts were recorded for this clonotype. The gene calls are TRBV7-9 and TRBJ1-3, with a tentative D call TRBD1 (5 bases). The germline V and J ends were trimmed by 2 bases and 0 bases, with 11 bases remaining between them. Germline loops: CDR1 SEHNR, CDR2 FQNEAQ (reference sequence). This CDR3 comprises 16 residues. CDR3 in amino acids: CASSLLDTFSGNTIYF. In DNA, the CDR3 is TGTGCCAGCAGCTTACTGGACACATTCTCTGGAAACACCATATATTTT.

This sequence joins TRBV7-9 and TRBJ1-2, with D possibly matching TRBD1 (5 bases). V was clipped by 5 bases and J by 0 bases, with 16 bases between them. Germline V lookup: CDR1 SEHNR, CDR2 FQNEAQ (reference sequence). There are 16 residues in the CDR3. CDR3: CASSPGKSASNYGYTF. The DNA of the CDR3 is TGTGCCAGCAGCCCAGGGAAATCAGCTTCTAACTATGGCTACACCTTC.

This clonotype was recorded a few times. The CDR3 bases are TGTGCCAGCACCGCGGGTCGGAATAATTCACCCCTCCACTTT. Its protein is CASTAGRNNSPLHF. V gene TRBV12-3 or TRBV12-4 combines with J gene TRBJ1-6; D not certain. V lost 7 bases and J lost 5, with 12 bases in between. The CDR3 covers 14 residues.

This clonotype was seen many times. V and J are TRBV5-1 and TRBJ2-1, with 9 bases fitting TRBD1. The CDR3 loop spans 15 amino acids. Germline V gene sequence: CDR1 SGHRS, CDR2 YFSETQ. J gave up 5 bases and V 4 bases, and 7 bases lay outside the gene matches. In nucleotides, the CDR3 is TGCGCCAGCAGCACCTCCGGGACAGGGAACAATGAGCAGTTCTTC. Protein: CASSTSGTGNNEQFF.

This clonotype was recorded at least ten times. The rearrangement joins TRBV18 to TRBJ1-1; the match to TRBD1 covers 10 bases. Germline CDR1 reads KGHSH; CDR2 reads LQKENI. The length of the CDR3 is 13 residues. With V trimmed by 5 bases and J by 6 bases, 3 bases remained unmatched. CDR3: CASSGQGGPEAFF. The CDR3 bases are TGTGCCAGCTCAGGACAGGGGGGGCCTGAAGCTTTCTTT.

In its sample, this clonotype was seen a few times. The V and J genes are TRBV7-9 and TRBJ2-1; TRBD2 aligns across 8 bases. The germline gives CDR1 SEHNR, CDR2 FQNEAQ (reference sequence). This CDR3 contains 16 residues. The V segment lost 0 bases and the J segment 3 bases; nucleotides outside the gene matches: 4. CDR3 in DNA: TGTGCCAGCAGCTTAGCTCGGGGGGGCTACTACAATGAGCAGTTCTTC. Translated: CASSLARGGYYNEQFF.

This clonotype came up a few times. The rearrangement joins TRBV7-2 to TRBJ1-6; no clear D gene. The V end lost 5 bases, the J end lost 3 bases, and 14 bases lay between the germline ends. CDR3 size: 16 residues. Per germline, CDR1 SGHTA and CDR2 FQGNSA. This chain's CDR3 is CASSPGSGNYNSPLHF. The CDR3 bases are TGTGCCAGCAGCCCCGGAAGTGGCAACTATAATTCACCCCTCCACTTT.

Many counts were recorded for this clonotype. V usage is TRBV20-1 and J usage is TRBJ2-2; a possible D gene is TRBD2 (5 bases). This CDR3 has 15 residues. Per germline, CDR1 DFQATT and CDR2 SNEGSKA (reference sequence). V lost 0 bases, J lost 7 bases, and 15 bases lay in between. CDR3 DNA: TGCAGTGCTAGAGATCCGCAAAGGGAGATCGGGGAGCTGTTTTTT. Protein: CSARDPQREIGELFF.

J is TRBJ2-5 and V is TRBV4-3, with TRBD2 matching 7 bases. Trimming removed 1 base from V and 4 bases from J; junction bases left unmatched: 3. The CDR3 extends over 14 amino acids. The germline V gene encodes CDR1 LGHNA and CDR2 YSLEER. The CDR3 coding sequence is TGCGCCAGCAGCCAAGGGCCTAGCGGAGAGACCCAGTACTTC. Amino acid sequence: CASSQGPSGETQYF.

The sample holds a few counts of this clonotype. V is TRBV28 and J is TRBJ1-1, with a weak D call TRBD1 (5 bases). The CDR3 runs to 14 residues. Deletions cut 6 bases from V and 1 base from J, with 12 bases between. Germline loops: CDR1 MDHEN, CDR2 SYDVKM. CDR3 sequence reads: CASRGGGTNTEAFF. The CDR3, as DNA: TGTGCCAGCAGAGGCGGGGGGACGAACACTGAAGCTTTCTTT. The full variable domain, its missing parts supplied by reference TRBV28 and TRBJ1-1, is DVKVTQSSRYLVKRTGEKVFLECVQDMDHENMFWYRQDPGLGLRLIYFSYDVKMKEKGDIPEGYSVSREKKERFSLILESASTNQTSMYLCASRGGGTNTEAFFGQGTRLTVV.

The chain uses TRBV6-5 and TRBJ2-3; a possible D gene is TRBD2 (6 bases). Germline values: CDR1 MNHEY, CDR2 SVGAGI. V was clipped by 6 bases and J by 3 bases, with 16 bases between them. The CDR3 is 15 amino acids. CDR3 residues: CASRTRTGTTDTQYF. The CDR3 coding sequence is TGTGCCAGCAGGACTAGGACGGGAACTACAGATACGCAGTATTTT.

This clonotype was seen many times. The CDR3 loop reads CASSLLPRATGGNEQFF. For the CDR3, the DNA is TGTGCCAGCAGCTTACTACCAAGGGCAACAGGGGGCAATGAGCAGTTCTTC. The chain is built from TRBV7-3 and TRBJ2-1; 8 bases agree with TRBD1. Germline V gene lookup returns CDR1 SGHTA and CDR2 FQGTGA. The CDR3 extends over 17 amino acids. The junction had 12 bases not matched to a gene; V was cut back by 2 bases and J by 6 bases.

The rearrangement joins TRBV7-2 to TRBJ2-7; 7 nucleotides match TRBD1. Germline V gives CDR1 SGHTA, CDR2 FQGNSA. The J segment lost 4 bases and the V segment lost 3 bases, leaving 3 bases of the junction unmatched. The CDR3 has 13 residues. In nucleotides, the CDR3 is TGTGCCAGCAGCTTCCAGACAGGGTACGAGCAGTACGTC. Its protein is CASSFQTGYEQYV.

This clonotype was counted only a few times. The V and J genes are TRBV28 and TRBJ1-1, with 7 bases lining up with TRBD1. The CDR3 has 14 residues. Trimming at V came to 6 bases and at J to 1 base, leaving 5 bases not matched to a gene. CDR1 and CDR2 (germline): MDHEN, SYDVKM. The CDR3 sequence: CASRKGGTNTEAFF. CDR3 nucleotide sequence: TGTGCCAGCAGGAAAGGGGGCACGAACACTGAAGCTTTCTTT.

This rearrangement joins TRBV11-2 to TRBJ2-1; 8 bases match TRBD1. The length of the CDR3 is 18 residues. Germline CDR1 is SGHAT and CDR2 is FQNNGV. J lost 1 base, V lost 7 bases, and 15 bases had no gene match. In DNA form, the CDR3 reads TGTGCCAGCATCCGACCTCCCGGGACAGGTAAATCCTACAATGAGCAGTTCTTC. It codes for CASIRPPGTGKSYNEQFF.

This clonotype was seen a few times. The J gene is TRBJ2-3, the V gene TRBV7-9, with 8 bases fitting TRBD1. Germline V gives CDR1 SEHNR, CDR2 FQNEAQ (reference sequence). Trimming took 4 bases from V and 0 from J; bases not matched to a gene: 3. This CDR3 spans 15 amino acids. The CDR3, as DNA: TGTGCCAGCAGCTCGGACAGGGAAAGCACAGATACGCAGTATTTT. It is translated as CASSSDRESTDTQYF.

This clonotype has a count of ten or more. This chain connects TRBV7-2 to TRBJ1-1; 7 nucleotides match TRBD1. The length of the CDR3 is 15 residues. V shed 3 bases and J 1 base; nucleotides not matched to a gene: 5. The germline CDR1 and CDR2 sequences are SGHTA and FQGNSA. CDR3 in amino acids: CASSLGAGGNTEAFF. In DNA form, the CDR3 reads TGTGCCAGCAGCTTGGGAGCAGGGGGGAACACTGAAGCTTTCTTT.

This clonotype was observed a handful of times. The rearrangement links TRBV12-3 or TRBV12-4 to TRBJ1-1; D unresolved. V was cut by 6 bases and J by 1 base, with 12 bases left in between. This CDR3 has 14 residues. CDR3 sequence: CASSPLARNTEAFF. Here the CDR3 DNA reads TGTGCCAGCAGCCCCCTTGCAAGGAACACTGAAGCTTTCTTT.

This clonotype was counted between two and nine times. DNA of the CDR3: TGTGCCAGCAGGGTAACCAGGGTTGCGCAAACCTACGAGCAGTACTTC. Protein sequence: CASRVTRVAQTYEQYF. The chain uses TRBV6-1 and TRBJ2-7; TRBD1 might be the D (5 bases). The CDR3 is made up of 16 amino acids. CDR1 is MNHNS and CDR2 is SASEGT in the germline V gene. Trimming cost V 6 bases and J 2 bases, with 20 bases left between them.

The table lists this clonotype with many counts. The chain employs TRBV7-2 and TRBJ2-3; 8 nucleotides line up with TRBD2. The CDR3 covers 15 residues. Germline-derived CDR1 and CDR2 are SGHTA and FQGNSA. Trimming removed 2 bases from V and 1 base from J; junction bases left unmatched: 2. CDR3 in amino acids: CASSLLRGGTDTQYF. DNA of the CDR3: TGTGCCAGCAGCTTATTGCGGGGGGGCACAGATACGCAGTATTTT.

This clonotype occurred many times. The V gene is TRBV7-8, the J gene TRBJ1-5, with D perhaps matching TRBD1 (6 bases). In germline, CDR1 is SGHVS, CDR2 FQNEAQ. The CDR3 is made up of 16 amino acids. The V gene lost 5 bases and the J gene lost 0 bases, with 14 bases spanning the gap. In DNA form, the CDR3 reads TGTGCCAGCAGCACTAGGGGGGACTTTAGCAATCAGCCCCAGCATTTT. Translating gives CASSTRGDFSNQPQHF. The full variable domain, in which reference TRBV7-8 and TRBJ1-5 provide the parts outside the CDR3, is GAGVSQSPRYKVAKRGQDVALRCDPISGHVSLFWYQQALGQGPEFLTYFQNEAQLDKSGLPSDRFFAERPEGSVSTLKIQRTQQEDSAVYLCASSTRGDFSNQPQHFGDGTRLSIL.